Only one count was recorded for the clone carrying this T cell receptor (beta chain). Its antigen is undetermined. CD45RO-negative CD8 cells positively selected for CCR7 made up the naive population, which excluded terminally differentiated effector memory CD45RA+ cells. This CDR3 contains 15 residues. Germline V gives CDR1 SGHNT, CDR2 YENEEA. Trimming cost V 6 bases and J 0 bases, with 12 bases left between them. This sample stems from a study of shared clonotypes between healthy human individuals. Findings and caveats of the study: Some clonotypes were shared by all four sorted-subset donors, while others were not shared. The non-shared ones had lower generation probabilities than the shared ones.

Measured with immunoSEQ multiplex PCR; TCRdb has only the in-frame clones, and not every one. The sample yields more than 500,000 clones, 85% to 95% seen once. The rearrangement links TRBV11-3 to TRBJ2-1, with TRBD2 as a possible D gene (6 bases). Sequenced: naive CD8+ T cells sorted from blood. The sequence was collected from a woman aged 30 to 39 in good health. Written as DNA, the CDR3 is TGTGCCAGCAGACTTGGGGGGAGCTCCTACAATGAGCAGTTCTTC. It yields the protein CASRLGGSSYNEQFF.